The clone carrying this T cell receptor beta chain was observed a handful of times. As yet, its antigen is unknown. TCRdb used MiXCR to reprocess the RACE reads, holding one entry per CDR3 protein. Among 340,000 or so distinct CDR3 sequences, approximately 6.3% were seen once, and the ten largest hold less than 10%. This sample stems from a study of human T cells and chemical hapten exposure. Findings of the study overall: No change in TCRs above 1 in 1000 frequency was produced by DPC sensitization.

Time point given: patch test 1, 2 weeks after DPC sensitization. Treatment meaning: therapeutic diphenylcyclopropenone sensitization with weekly scalp DPC. Non-pregnant alopecia patients aged 18 to 70, suitable for DPC therapy. CDR1 and CDR2 from the germline V gene are MNHEY and SVGEGT. Trimming stripped 2 bases from V and 6 bases from J, with 4 bases between. The CDR3 sequence is 12 residues long. Sample: whole blood, taken in connection with sensitization to the hapten diphenylcyclopropenone (DPC). The chain couples TRBV6-2 or TRBV6-3 to TRBJ2-2; D ambiguous. The clonotype comes from a woman under 30 with alopecia areata. Some clones in this sample may be carry-over from other donors' samples. The CDR3 here is CASSYNPGELFF. For the CDR3, the DNA is TGTGCCAGCAGTTACAACCCCGGGGAGCTGTTTTTT.